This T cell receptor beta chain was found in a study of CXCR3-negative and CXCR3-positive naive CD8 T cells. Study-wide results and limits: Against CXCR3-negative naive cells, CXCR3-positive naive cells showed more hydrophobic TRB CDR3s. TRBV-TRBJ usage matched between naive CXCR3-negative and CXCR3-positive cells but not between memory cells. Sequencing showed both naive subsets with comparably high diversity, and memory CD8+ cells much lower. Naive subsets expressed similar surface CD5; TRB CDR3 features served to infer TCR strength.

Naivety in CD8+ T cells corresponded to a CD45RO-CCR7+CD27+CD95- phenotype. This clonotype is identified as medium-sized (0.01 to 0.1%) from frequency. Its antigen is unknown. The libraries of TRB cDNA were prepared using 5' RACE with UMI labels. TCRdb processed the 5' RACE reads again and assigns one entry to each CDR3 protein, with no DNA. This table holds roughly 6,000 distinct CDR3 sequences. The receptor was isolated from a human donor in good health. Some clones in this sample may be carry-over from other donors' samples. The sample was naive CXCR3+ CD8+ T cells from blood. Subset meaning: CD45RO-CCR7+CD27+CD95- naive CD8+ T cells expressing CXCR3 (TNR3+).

The CDR3 is CASSPTSGSTEAFF. The chain couples TRBV27 to TRBJ1-1. This CDR3 is built from 14 residues. Germline V lookup: CDR1 MNHEY, CDR2 SMNVEV (reference sequence).